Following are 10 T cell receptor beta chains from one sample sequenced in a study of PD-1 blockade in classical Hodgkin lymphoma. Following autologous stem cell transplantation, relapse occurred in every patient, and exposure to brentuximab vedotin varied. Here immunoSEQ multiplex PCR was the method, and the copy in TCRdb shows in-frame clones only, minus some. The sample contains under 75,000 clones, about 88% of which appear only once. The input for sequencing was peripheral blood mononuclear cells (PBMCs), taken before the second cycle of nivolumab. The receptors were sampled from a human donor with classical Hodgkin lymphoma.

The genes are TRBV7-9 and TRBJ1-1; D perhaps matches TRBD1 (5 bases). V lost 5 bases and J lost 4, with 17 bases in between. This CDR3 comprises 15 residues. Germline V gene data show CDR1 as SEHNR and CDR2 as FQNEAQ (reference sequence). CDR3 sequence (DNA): TGTGCCAGCAGCCACGCTCGTGGGGGGACCACTGAAGCTTTCTTT. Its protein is CASSHARGGTTEAFF.

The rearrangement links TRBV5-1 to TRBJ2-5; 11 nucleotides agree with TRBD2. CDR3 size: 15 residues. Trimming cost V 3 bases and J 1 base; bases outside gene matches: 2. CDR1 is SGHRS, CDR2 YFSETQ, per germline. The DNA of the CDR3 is TGCGCCAGCAGCTCGGGACTAGCGGCCCAAGAGACCCAGTACTTC. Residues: CASSSGLAAQETQYF.

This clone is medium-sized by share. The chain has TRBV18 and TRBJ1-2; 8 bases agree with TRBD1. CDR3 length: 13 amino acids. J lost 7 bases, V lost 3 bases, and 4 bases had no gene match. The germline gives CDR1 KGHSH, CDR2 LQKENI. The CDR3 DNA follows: TGTGCCAGCTCACCGGACAGGGATCGTGGCTACACCTTC. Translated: CASSPDRDRGYTF.

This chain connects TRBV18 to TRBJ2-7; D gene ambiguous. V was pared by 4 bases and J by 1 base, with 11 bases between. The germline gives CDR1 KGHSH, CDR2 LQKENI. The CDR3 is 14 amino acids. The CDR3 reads CASSQLGLSYEQYF. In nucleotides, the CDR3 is TGTGCCAGCTCACAATTGGGTCTATCCTACGAGCAGTACTTC.

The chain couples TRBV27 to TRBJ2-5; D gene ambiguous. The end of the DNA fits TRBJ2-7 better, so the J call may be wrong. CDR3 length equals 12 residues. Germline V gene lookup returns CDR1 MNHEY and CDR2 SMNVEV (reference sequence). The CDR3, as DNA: TGTGCCAGCAGTTTGGTCGGCGACGAGCAGTACTTC. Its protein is CASSLVGDEQYF.

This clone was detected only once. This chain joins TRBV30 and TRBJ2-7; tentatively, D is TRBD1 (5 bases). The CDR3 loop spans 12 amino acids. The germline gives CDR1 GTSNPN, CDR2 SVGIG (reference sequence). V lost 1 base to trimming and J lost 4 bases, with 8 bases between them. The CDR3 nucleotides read TGTGCCTGGAGTGACAGGTGGTACGAGCAGTACTTC. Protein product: CAWSDRWYEQYF.

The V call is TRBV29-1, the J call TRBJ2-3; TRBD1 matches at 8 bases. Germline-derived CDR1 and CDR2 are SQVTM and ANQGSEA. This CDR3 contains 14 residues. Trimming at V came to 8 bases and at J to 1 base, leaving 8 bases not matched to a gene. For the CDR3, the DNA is TGCAGCACAGCTCAGGGGGCCGGCACAGATACGCAGTATTTT. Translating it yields CSTAQGAGTDTQYF.

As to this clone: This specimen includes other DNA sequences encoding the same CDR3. The CDR3 DNA is TGCGCCAGCAGCTTGGCCGGGGGCGGACAGCCCCAGCATTTT. Encoded protein: CASSLAGGGQPQHF. V and J are TRBV5-1 and TRBJ1-5; D possibly corresponds to TRBD1 (6 bases). V gave up 0 bases and J gave up 7 bases, with 11 bases separating them. Per the germline V gene, CDR1 is SGHRS and CDR2 is YFSETQ. This CDR3 comprises 14 residues. The full variable domain, with the rest looked up from reference TRBV5-1 and TRBJ1-5, is KAGVTQTPRYLIKTRGQQVTLSCSPISGHRSVSWYQQTPGQGLQFLFEYFSETQRNKGNFPGRFSGRQFSNSRSEMNVSTLELGDSALYLCASSLAGGGQPQHFGDGTRLSIL.

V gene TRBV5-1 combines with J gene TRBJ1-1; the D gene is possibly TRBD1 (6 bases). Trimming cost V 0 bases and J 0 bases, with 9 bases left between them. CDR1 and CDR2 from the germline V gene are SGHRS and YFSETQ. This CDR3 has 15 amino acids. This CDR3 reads CASSLVGQLNTEAFF. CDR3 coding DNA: TGCGCCAGCAGCTTGGTAGGACAGCTGAACACTGAAGCTTTCTTT.

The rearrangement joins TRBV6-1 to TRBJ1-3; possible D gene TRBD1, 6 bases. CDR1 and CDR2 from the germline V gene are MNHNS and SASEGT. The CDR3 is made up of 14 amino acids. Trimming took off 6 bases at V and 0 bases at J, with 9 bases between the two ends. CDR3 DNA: TGTGCCAGCAGAGAGACAGGCTCTGGAAACACCATATATTTT. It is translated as CASRETGSGNTIYF.